The subject of this entry is one T cell receptor beta chain. The data belong to a study of blood T cell repertoires in COVID-19. Sequencing used immunoSEQ multiplex PCR; TCRdb keeps in-frame clones, though not all of them. The data hold roughly 86,000 clones, with under 85% observed a single time. Unmatched junction bases numbered 8, after V lost 7 bases and J lost 5 bases. From germline, CDR1 is LNHDA and CDR2 SQIVND (reference sequence). This CDR3 is 14 amino acids long. The sequence derives from an older woman with acute or convalescent COVID-19. Specimen: peripheral blood. V and J are TRBV19 and TRBJ2-1; 7 bases line up with TRBD2. The CDR3 region is CASKRLADDNEQFF. In nucleotides, the CDR3 is TGTGCCAGTAAACGACTAGCAGACGACAATGAGCAGTTCTTC.